Below are 22 T cell receptor beta chains sequenced from a single sample in a study of T cells in women clearing cervical HPV infection. Produced via immunoSEQ multiplex PCR; TCRdb's table is partial and in-frame only. This listing includes tens of thousands of clones. The source material was blood buffy coat. Receptors were obtained from a woman aged 18 to 75 with a cervical HPV16 infection that either progressed to CIN3+ or cleared (not recorded which).

Concerning this clone itself: The CDR3 is cut off 3 residues early in the read; its end comes from the germline J gene. The gene calls are TRBV7-9 and TRBJ1-1; D perhaps matches TRBD1 (6 bases). The CDR3 sequence is 14 residues long. Germline CDR1 is SEHNR and CDR2 is FQNEAQ (reference sequence). Trimming stripped 2 bases from V and 1 base from J, with 8 bases between. CDR3: CASSLKTGNTEAFF. The covered CDR3 bases are TGTGCCAGCAGCTTAAAGACAGGGAACACTGAA.

Concerning this clone: Read data end 3 residues before the CDR3 end; the end is taken from the germline J gene. The chain has TRBV7-8 and TRBJ2-2, with D uncertain. V shed 0 bases and J shed 1 base, with 9 bases lying between them. This CDR3 has 16 residues. Germline V gene data show CDR1 as SGHVS and CDR2 as FQNEAQ. The CDR3 DNA, read in part, is TGTGCCAGCAGCTTAGCGAGCTTTAGGAACACCGGGGAG. The encoded protein is CASSLASFRNTGE. The CDR3 as a whole reads CASSLASFRNTGELFF.

About this clone itself: The read gets to within 3 residues of the CDR3 end, and the germline J gene fills in the rest. The V gene is TRBV29-1, the J gene TRBJ2-2; no clear D. The CDR3 extends over 11 amino acids. Germline V gives CDR1 SQVTM, CDR2 ANQGSEA. With 5 bases removed from V and 6 bases from J, the gap between germline ends came to 7 bases. The covered CDR3 bases are TGCAGCGTTATTGACTCCGGGGAG. Protein: CSVIDSGE. The entire CDR3 is CSVIDSGELFF.

With regard to this clone: The CDR3 is cut off 3 residues early in the read; its end comes from the germline J gene. The genes are TRBV6-1 and TRBJ2-5; 13 nucleotides agree with TRBD2. The CDR3 contains 15 residues. With V trimmed by 3 bases and J by 6 bases, 4 bases remained unmatched. Germline CDR1 MNHNS, CDR2 SASEGT. The sequenced CDR3 bases are TGTGCCAGCAGTGAGCGACTAGCGGGAGGAAAGACC. Translation gives CASSERLAGGKT. The entire CDR3 protein is CASSERLAGGKTQYF.

The CDR3 loop reads CASSLGRTYDYTF. The CDR3 DNA, read in part, is TGTGCCAGCAGCTTAGGTCGGACTTACGAC. The rearrangement uses TRBV7-2 and TRBJ1-2; D remains unclear. The read stops 3 residues short of the end of the CDR3; the missing end is completed from the germline J gene. The germline gives CDR1 SGHTA, CDR2 FQGNSA. The CDR3 runs 13 residues.

In the case of this clone: Read sequence stops 3 residues before the CDR3 end, and the germline J gene provides the missing end. The rearrangement uses TRBV2 and TRBJ1-2; no clear D gene. Germline CDR1 and CDR2: SNHLY and FYNNEI. The CDR3 length is 15 residues. Here the CDR3 reads CASSDQREIRDDYTF. Incomplete CDR3 DNA: TGTGCCAGCAGTGACCAGCGGGAGATTAGAGATGAC. The full variable domain, its missing parts supplied by reference TRBV2 and TRBJ1-2, is EPEVTQTPSHQVTQMGQEVILRCVPISNHLYFYWYRQILGQKVEFLVSFYNNEISEKSEIFDDQFSVERPDGSNFTLKIRSTKLEDSAMYFCASSDQREIRDDYTFGSGTRLTVV.

CDR3 in amino acids: CAWSPGGYYEQYF. The DNA read from the CDR3 is TGTGCCTGGAGTCCGGGGGGATACTACGAG. This chain connects TRBV30 to TRBJ2-7, with 7 positions matching TRBD2. The CDR3 end is not reached by the read, which stops 3 residues before it; the germline J gene fills it in. Germline CDR1 and CDR2: GTSNPN and SVGIG (reference sequence). V shed 2 bases, J shed 3 bases, and the junction held 4 bases outside the gene matches. The CDR3 covers 13 residues.

Notes on this clone: The CDR3 end falls 3 residues outside the read, so it is completed with the germline J gene. The chain links TRBV5-1 to TRBJ2-5, with D perhaps matching TRBD1 (6 bases). CDR3 size: 15 residues. The V gene lost 4 bases and the J gene lost 5 bases, with 18 bases spanning the gap. Per germline, CDR1 SGHRS and CDR2 YFSETQ. The CDR3 here is CASSADRASGETQYF. The CDR3 bases that were read are TGCGCCAGCAGCGCGGACAGAGCGTCCGGGGAGACC.

Details on this clone: The read terminates 3 residues ahead of where the CDR3 ends, so the germline J gene completes it. The gene calls are TRBV7-2 and TRBJ2-7; 10 bases agree with TRBD2. The CDR3 loop spans 14 amino acids. Germline-derived CDR1 and CDR2 are SGHTA and FQGNSA. J gave up 1 base and V 5 bases, and 2 bases lay outside the gene matches. CDR3 in amino acids: CASSRTSGSYEQYF. The CDR3 DNA, read in part, is TGTGCCAGCAGCCGGACTAGCGGATCCTACGAG.

Turning to this clone: The sequenced fragment ends 3 residues before the CDR3 boundary, so the rest is inferred from the germline J gene. The J gene is TRBJ2-3, the V gene TRBV19, with 10 bases matching TRBD2. With V trimmed by 6 bases and J by 3 bases, 9 bases remained unmatched. Germline assignment: CDR1 LNHDA and CDR2 SQIVND (reference sequence). There are 16 residues in the CDR3. CDR3 residues: CASRPPSGSGTDTQYF. CDR3 bases read: TGTGCCAGTAGACCCCCTAGCGGGAGTGGGACAGATACG.

On this clone: Read sequence stops 3 residues before the CDR3 end, and the germline J gene provides the missing end. The chain employs TRBV29-1 and TRBJ2-2; D unclear. The CDR3 consists of 11 residues. The ends were cut back, 7 bases at V and 3 bases at J, with 6 bases in the middle. The germline gives CDR1 SQVTM, CDR2 ANQGSEA. The sequenced CDR3 bases are TGCAGCGCCTCCTACACCGGGGAG. Protein product: CSASYTGE. The whole CDR3 sequence reads CSASYTGELFF.

This clone is identified as large from frequency. A junction boundary mismatches the germline segment, possibly from a read error. The read ends 3 residues shy of where the CDR3 ends; the end is completed using the germline J gene. The chain combines TRBV4-2 with TRBJ2-3, with 8 bases that match TRBD2. CDR1 is LGHNA, CDR2 YNFKEQ, per germline. This CDR3 is 16 amino acids long. CDR3 bases read: TGCGCCAGCAGCCAGGGCTTTAGCGGGGGCACAGATACG. Its protein product is CASSQGFSGGTDT. The complete CDR3 reads CASSQGFSGGTDTQYF.

Turning to this clone: The missing CDR3 end, 3 residues past where the read stops, is filled in from the germline J gene. The V call is TRBV3-1 (or the pseudogene TRBV3-2), the J call TRBJ2-5; D not certain. Germline assignment: CDR1 LGHDT and CDR2 YNNKEL (reference sequence). The CDR3 runs to 13 residues. Trimming shortened V by 1 base and J by 0 bases, and 3 bases separated the two germline ends. The CDR3 bases that were read are TGTGCCAGCAGCCAAGCCAACCAAGAGACC. This codes for CASSQANQET. The entire CDR3 protein is CASSQANQETQYF.

Concerning this clone itself: Read data end 3 residues before the CDR3 end; the end is taken from the germline J gene. The V and J genes are TRBV7-2 and TRBJ2-2; 7 bases are shared with TRBD2. The CDR3 length is 15 residues. The trim removed 5 bases at V and 4 bases at J, leaving 7 bases unmatched. Germline V gene lookup returns CDR1 SGHTA and CDR2 FQGNSA. This chain's CDR3 is CASSKQSGITGELFF. The CDR3 bases that were read are TGTGCCAGCAGCAAACAGAGCGGGATCACCGGGGAG.

A word on this clone: Coverage ceases 3 residues before the CDR3 finishes, and the germline J gene fills in the end. The chain has TRBV2 and TRBJ2-2; D is possibly TRBD1 (6 bases). Germline CDR1 reads SNHLY; CDR2 reads FYNNEI. CDR3 length equals 14 residues. The germline V and J ends were trimmed by 6 bases and 0 bases, with 8 bases remaining between them. This CDR3 reads CASRRDTNTGELFF. The CDR3 bases that were read are TGTGCCAGCAGAAGGGACACGAACACCGGGGAG.

As regards this clone: The read terminates 3 residues before the CDR3 end, so the remaining end is supplied by the germline J gene. The chain carries TRBV20-1 and TRBJ2-3; no reliable D call. Germline loops: CDR1 DFQATT, CDR2 SNEGSKA (reference sequence). This CDR3 is 15 amino acids long. Trimming pared 1 base from V and 4 bases from J, leaving 15 bases between. Partial CDR3 DNA: TGCAGTGCTAGAGCGAGCCCCCCCATGGCAGATACG. Protein: CSARASPPMADT. The whole CDR3 region reads CSARASPPMADTQYF.

The chain's CDR3 is CASSSGGSLLVEAFF. The sequenced CDR3 bases are TGTGCCAGCAGTTCGGGGGGCTCCCTGCTGGTTGAA. The chain links TRBV28 to TRBJ1-1, with D possibly being TRBD1 (6 bases). With the read ending 3 residues before the CDR3 end, the germline J gene is used to fill in that end. The CDR3 runs 15 residues. The V and J ends lost 4 bases and 7 bases respectively, with 19 bases between them. The germline CDR1 and CDR2 sequences are MDHEN and SYDVKM.

Of note for this clone: Read sequence stops 3 residues before the CDR3 end, and the germline J gene provides the missing end. The chain links TRBV2 to TRBJ2-1; 7 nucleotides line up with TRBD1. This CDR3 has 15 amino acids. Germline CDR1 and CDR2: SNHLY and FYNNEI. The V and J ends lost 6 bases and 2 bases, in that order; junction bases with no gene match: 7. The chain's CDR3 is CASSSQGLPYNEQFF. CDR3 DNA, as far as it was read: TGTGCCAGCAGCTCACAGGGGCTGCCCTACAATGAG. The whole variable domain, filled in from reference TRBV2 and TRBJ2-1, reads EPEVTQTPSHQVTQMGQEVILRCVPISNHLYFYWYRQILGQKVEFLVSFYNNEISEKSEIFDDQFSVERPDGSNFTLKIRSTKLEDSAMYFCASSSQGLPYNEQFFGPGTRLTVL.

In regard to this clone: The read terminates 3 residues ahead of where the CDR3 ends, so the germline J gene completes it. The V call is TRBV20-1, the J call TRBJ2-3; a weak D match, TRBD1 (6 bases). Germline V gives CDR1 DFQATT, CDR2 SNEGSKA (reference sequence). V shed 0 bases and J shed 6 bases, with 13 bases lying between them. This CDR3 comprises 14 residues. The CDR3 sequence: CSARDAAGADTQYF. The CDR3 bases that were read are TGCAGTGCTAGAGATGCGGCAGGGGCGGATACG.

A note on this clone: The DNA ends 3 residues before the CDR3 does, and the rest of the CDR3 is filled in from the germline J gene. The chain combines TRBV10-3 with TRBJ2-1, with 7 bases lining up with TRBD1. The germline gives CDR1 ENHRY, CDR2 SYGVKD. There are 17 residues in the CDR3. Unmatched junction bases numbered 16, after V lost 7 bases and J lost 4 bases. CDR3 sequence: CAITADPRQGDYNEQFF. CDR3 bases read: TGTGCCATCACCGCTGACCCTCGACAGGGCGATTACAATGAG.

As concerns this clone: The CDR3 end lies 3 residues beyond the end of the read and is filled in from the germline J gene. The gene calls are TRBV7-6 and TRBJ2-1; 8 positions agree with TRBD1. Germline CDR1 is SGHVS and CDR2 is FNYEAQ. Trimming at V came to 2 bases and at J to 8 bases, leaving 2 bases not matched to a gene. This CDR3 comprises 13 residues. The DNA read from the CDR3 is TGTGCCAGCAGCTTATACAGGGGGGATGAG. Its translation is CASSLYRGDE. The entire CDR3 sequence reads CASSLYRGDEQFF.

To note about this clone: The read ends 3 residues shy of where the CDR3 ends; the end is completed using the germline J gene. V usage is TRBV6-4 and J usage is TRBJ2-3; a possible D gene is TRBD2 (6 bases). This CDR3 is 15 amino acids long. Germline V gene lookup returns CDR1 MRHNA and CDR2 SNTAGT. Trimming left V 6 bases short and J 4 bases short, with 17 bases between. Here the CDR3 reads CASSVTGADPDTQYF. CDR3 DNA, as far as it was read: TGTGCCAGCAGCGTAACGGGAGCGGATCCAGATACG.